This T cell receptor beta chain was identified in a study of T-cell memory formation after mild COVID-19. V was pared by 0 bases and J by 0 bases, with 10 bases between. CDR1 is LGHNA, CDR2 YSLEER, per germline. CDR3 length equals 16 residues. Each CDR3 protein gets one entry after TCRdb re-called the 5' RACE reads with MiXCR. The sample lists about 390,000 distinct CDR3 sequences; under 25% were seen once. The sequencing input was PBMCs or a T cell subset sorted from them (not recorded which). The receptor was isolated from an adult woman who had mild COVID-19 (a few samples of this study predate the infection). Cell type and time point are not known. The J gene is TRBJ2-3, the V gene TRBV4-3; the D is unclear. CDR3 nucleotide sequence: TGCGCCAGCAGCCAAGAGTTCCAGTCTAGCACAGATACGCAGTATTTT. The encoded protein is CASSQEFQSSTDTQYF.